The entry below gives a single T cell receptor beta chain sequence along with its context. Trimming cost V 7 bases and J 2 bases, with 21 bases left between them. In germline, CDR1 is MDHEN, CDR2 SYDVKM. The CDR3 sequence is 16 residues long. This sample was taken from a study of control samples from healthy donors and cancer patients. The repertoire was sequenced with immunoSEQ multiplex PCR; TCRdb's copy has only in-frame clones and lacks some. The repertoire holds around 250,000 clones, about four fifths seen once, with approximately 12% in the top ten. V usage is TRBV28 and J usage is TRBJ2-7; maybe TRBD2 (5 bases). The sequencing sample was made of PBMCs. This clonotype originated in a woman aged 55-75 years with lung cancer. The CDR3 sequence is CASNAPGAARPYEQYF. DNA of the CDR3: TGTGCCAGCAACGCACCAGGAGCGGCTCGCCCCTACGAGCAGTACTTC.